One sample yielded the 20 T cell receptor beta chains listed below, sequenced in a study of T cell clusters in autoimmune cytopenias. Tens of thousands of genome equivalents of blood DNA were amplified for TRB. TRB rearrangements were amplified by touch-down multiplex PCR with mixed TRB-A/B primers. Following a re-call of the multiplex PCR reads, TCRdb has one entry per CDR3 protein and lacks DNA. The specimen's table records 10,000 to 15,000 distinct CDR3 sequences. The sample was also linked to a second study, of T cell repertoires in aging, cancer and after chemotherapy.

The sample comprised peripheral blood. The receptor source for this set is a human donor in good health.

Here the CDR3 reads CASSQARTLRGYGYTF. V and J are TRBV4-3 and TRBJ1-2. Per the germline V gene, CDR1 is LGHNA and CDR2 is YSLEER. This CDR3 contains 16 residues.

By frequency, this clonotype registers medium-sized. The rearrangement uses TRBV30 and TRBJ2-5; checking the TCRdb D call of TRBD1 is not possible without DNA. Germline V gene sequence: CDR1 GTSNPN, CDR2 SVGIG (reference sequence). CDR3 length: 14 residues. This chain's CDR3 is CAWNRATGQETQYF.

The genes are TRBV7-2 and TRBJ1-1. Germline CDR1 SGHTA, CDR2 FQGNSA. CDR3 length: 13 amino acids. The CDR3 protein is CASSPQGMSEAFF.

CDR3 amino acids: CASSEDVSYEQYF. The chain combines TRBV5-1 with TRBJ2-7. CDR1 and CDR2 from the germline V gene are SGHRS and YFSETQ. The CDR3 is 13 residues long. The full variable domain, rest sourced from reference TRBV5-1 and TRBJ2-7, is KAGVTQTPRYLIKTRGQQVTLSCSPISGHRSVSWYQQTPGQGLQFLFEYFSETQRNKGNFPGRFSGRQFSNSRSEMNVSTLELGDSALYLCASSEDVSYEQYFGPGTRLTVT.

The V and J genes are TRBV7-2 and TRBJ2-5; there is no DNA to check the TCRdb D call of TRBD2. Germline V CDR1 and CDR2: SGHTA, FQGNSA. The CDR3 spans 15 residues. The CDR3 loop is CASSLSSGGVETQYF.

This chain links TRBV7-2 with TRBJ1-2; with no DNA, the TCRdb D assignment of TRBD1 cannot be verified. Germline V gene data show CDR1 as SGHTA and CDR2 as FQGNSA. The CDR3 totals 15 residues. The CDR3 region is CATQIGQGARYGYTF. The full variable domain, its missing parts supplied by reference TRBV7-2 and TRBJ1-2, is GAGVSQSPSNKVTEKGKDVELRCDPISGHTALYWYRQSLGQGLEFLIYFQGNSAPDKSGLPSDRFSAERTGGSVSTLTIQRTQQEDSAVYLCATQIGQGARYGYTFGSGTRLTVV.

The V and J genes are TRBV13 and TRBJ1-4. This CDR3 is 15 amino acids long. CDR1 and CDR2 (germline): PRHDT, FYEKMQ (reference sequence). The CDR3 protein is CASSLGIIREEKLFF.

Frequency places this clonotype as medium-sized. The V call is TRBV6-4, the J call TRBJ2-1; the TCRdb D gene call, TRBD1, has no DNA to confirm it. This CDR3 is built from 13 residues. Germline assignment: CDR1 MRHNA and CDR2 SNTAGT. This CDR3 reads CASSVGDSNEQFF.

The V call is TRBV7-6, the J call TRBJ2-2; the TCRdb call, TRBD1, lacks DNA for checking. This CDR3 has 13 amino acids. Germline V gene sequence: CDR1 SGHVS, CDR2 FNYEAQ. The CDR3: CASTGRVPGELFF.

This CDR3 is CASSWGREYTGELFF. The chain couples TRBV7-9 to TRBJ2-2; without DNA, the TCRdb call of TRBD1 cannot be checked. This CDR3 contains 15 residues. Germline V lookup: CDR1 SEHNR, CDR2 FQNEAQ (reference sequence).

The V and J genes are TRBV20-1 and TRBJ2-5; with no DNA, the TCRdb D assignment of TRBD2 cannot be verified. The length of the CDR3 is 18 residues. Germline V CDR1 and CDR2: DFQATT, SNEGSKA (reference sequence). CDR3 in amino acids: CSARDGASGGLGAETQYF.

This clonotype is called medium-sized (0.01 to 0.1%) based on its frequency. This chain uses TRBV5-4 with TRBJ2-1; TCRdb lists TRBD1, though no DNA is available to test this call. The CDR3 runs to 16 residues. Germline V gene data show CDR1 as SGHNT and CDR2 as YYREEE (reference sequence). This CDR3 reads CASSLQPGQGPDEQFF.

The genes are TRBV7-3 and TRBJ2-1; TCRdb indicates TRBD1, and absent DNA this call remains unverified. Germline assignment: CDR1 SGHTA and CDR2 FQGTGA. This CDR3 has 17 residues. CDR3 protein: CASSLNPQGASYNEQFF. The full variable domain, rest sourced from reference TRBV7-3 and TRBJ2-1, is GAGVSQTPSNKVTEKGKYVELRCDPISGHTALYWYRQSLGQGPEFLIYFQGTGAADDSGLPNDRFFAVRPEGSVSTLKIQRTERGDSAVYLCASSLNPQGASYNEQFFGPGTRLTVL.

Judged by frequency, this clonotype is medium-sized. J is TRBJ2-1 and V is TRBV6-1. This CDR3 region has 11 residues. In germline, CDR1 is MNHNS, CDR2 SASEGT. CDR3: CASRMGNEQFF.

This clonotype registers medium-sized by frequency. The V gene is TRBV5-6, the J gene TRBJ2-7; the D gene TCRdb calls, TRBD1, cannot be checked with no DNA. CDR3 length: 14 residues. Germline CDR1 and CDR2: SGHDT and YYEEEE. CDR3 protein: CASSAITGGREQYF.

The V call is TRBV5-4, the J call TRBJ2-3; the D call from TCRdb, TRBD2, cannot be confirmed without DNA. Germline V lookup: CDR1 SGHNT, CDR2 YYREEE (reference sequence). The CDR3 runs 16 residues. The CDR3 loop is CASSFGTSGLGGTQYF.

This chain joins TRBV6-2 or TRBV6-3 and TRBJ2-5; TCRdb indicates TRBD1, and absent DNA this call remains unverified. Germline CDR1 is MNHEY and CDR2 is SVGEGT. There are 14 residues in the CDR3. CDR3 protein: CASRLGQVQETQYF.

V gene TRBV20-1 combines with J gene TRBJ1-3. CDR3 length: 14 amino acids. CDR1 and CDR2 from the germline V gene are DFQATT and SNEGSKA (reference sequence). CDR3 loop: CSARGVLSGNTIYF.

J is TRBJ1-2 and V is TRBV25-1; TCRdb picks TRBD1, but there is no DNA to check that call. Per germline, CDR1 MGHDK and CDR2 SYGVNS. The CDR3 loop spans 14 amino acids. The chain's CDR3 is CASEDRGGNYGYTF.

This chain links TRBV28 with TRBJ2-7; without DNA, the TCRdb call of TRBD1 cannot be checked. This CDR3 comprises 14 residues. Per the germline V gene, CDR1 is MDHEN and CDR2 is SYDVKM. This chain's CDR3 is CASSSGGTGVAQYF.